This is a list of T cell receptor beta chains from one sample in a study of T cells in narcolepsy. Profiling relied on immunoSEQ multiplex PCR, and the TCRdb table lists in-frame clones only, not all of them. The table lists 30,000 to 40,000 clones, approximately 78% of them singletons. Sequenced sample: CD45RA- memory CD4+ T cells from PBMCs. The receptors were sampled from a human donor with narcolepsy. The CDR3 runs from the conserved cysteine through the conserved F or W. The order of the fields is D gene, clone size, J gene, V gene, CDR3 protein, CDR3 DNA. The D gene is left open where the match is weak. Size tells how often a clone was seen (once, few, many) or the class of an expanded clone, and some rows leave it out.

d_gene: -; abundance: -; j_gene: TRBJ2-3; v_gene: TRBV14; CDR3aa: CASSQDLLSTDTQYF; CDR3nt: TGTGCCAGCAGCCAAGATCTCTTGAGCACAGATACGCAGTATTTT
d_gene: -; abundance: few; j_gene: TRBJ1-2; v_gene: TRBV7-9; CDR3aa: CASSTLAYGYTF; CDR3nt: TGTGCCAGCAGCACACTCGCCTATGGCTACACCTTC
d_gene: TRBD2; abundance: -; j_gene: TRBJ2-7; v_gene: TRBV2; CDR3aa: CASSPGTSGGAVQYF; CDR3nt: TGTGCCAGCAGCCCCGGGACTAGCGGGGGGGCCGTGCAGTACTTC
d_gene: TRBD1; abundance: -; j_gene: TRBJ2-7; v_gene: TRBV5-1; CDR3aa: CASSYGQGSFHEQYF; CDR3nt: TGCGCCAGCAGCTACGGACAGGGTAGTTTCCACGAGCAGTACTTC
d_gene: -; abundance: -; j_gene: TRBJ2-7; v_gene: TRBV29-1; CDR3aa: CSVEGGGQTYEQYF; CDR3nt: TGCAGCGTTGAGGGCGGAGGTCAGACCTACGAGCAGTACTTC
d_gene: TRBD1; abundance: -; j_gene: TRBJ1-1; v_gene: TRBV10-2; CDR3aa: CASSDRRDRVTEAFF; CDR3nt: TGCGCCAGCAGTGATAGGCGGGACAGGGTGACTGAAGCTTTCTTT
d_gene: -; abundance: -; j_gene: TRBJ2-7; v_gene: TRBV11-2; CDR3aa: CASSLDGLAGGRYEQYF; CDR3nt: TGTGCCAGCAGCTTAGATGGTCTGGCCGGGGGTCGGTACGAGCAGTACTTC
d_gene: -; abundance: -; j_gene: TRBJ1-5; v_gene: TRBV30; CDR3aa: CAWSDSNQPQHF; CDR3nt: TGTGCCTGGAGTGATAGCAATCAGCCCCAGCATTTT
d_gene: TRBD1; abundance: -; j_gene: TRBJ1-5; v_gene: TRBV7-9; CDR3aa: CASSLEATGGSNQPQHF; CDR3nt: TGTGCCAGCAGCTTAGAAGCCACAGGGGGCAGCAATCAGCCCCAGCATTTT
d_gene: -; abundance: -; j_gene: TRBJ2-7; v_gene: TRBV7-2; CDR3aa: CASSLVAVYEQYF; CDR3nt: TGTGCCAGCAGCTTAGTGGCGGTCTACGAGCAGTACTTC
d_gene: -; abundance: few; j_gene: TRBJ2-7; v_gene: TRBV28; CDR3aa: CASSIPSDKYEQYF; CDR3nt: TGTGCCAGCAGTATCCCATCCGACAAGTACGAGCAGTACTTC
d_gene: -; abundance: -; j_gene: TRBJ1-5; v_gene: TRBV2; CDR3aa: CASSTGQPNQPQHF; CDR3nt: TGTGCCAGCAGCACCGGACAGCCCAATCAGCCCCAGCATTTT
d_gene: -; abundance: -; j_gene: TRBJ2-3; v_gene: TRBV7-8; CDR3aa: CASSLTGTHTDTQYF; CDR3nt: TGTGCCAGCAGCCTCACCGGGACGCACACAGATACGCAGTATTTT
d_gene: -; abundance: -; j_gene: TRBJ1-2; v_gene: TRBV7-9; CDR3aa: CASSLDRLRGYTF; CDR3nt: TGTGCCAGCAGCCTCGACAGGTTACGGGGCTACACCTTC
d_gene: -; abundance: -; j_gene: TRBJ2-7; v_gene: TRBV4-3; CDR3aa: CASSQVEGREQYF; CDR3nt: TGCGCCAGCAGCCAAGTAGAAGGTCGGGAGCAGTACTTC